This T cell receptor beta chain was sequenced in a study of blood T cell repertoires in COVID-19. In the study overall: Italy, Spain and the United States were the sources of the convalescent and acute COVID-19 samples. Sources were T cells, B-cell-depleted T cells, or PBMCs; the material itself was cDNA or gDNA.

Authors' analysis steps: Counts of nucleated cells, estimated from reference gene primer amplification, were obtained. The assay was immunoSEQ multiplex PCR, and TCRdb's table has in-frame clones only and misses some. V, J and clone size were drawn from that table, and D and trimming were deduced from the DNA. The top ten hold less than 2.5% of the sample, which has 310,000 or so clones, approximately 83% seen once. Trimming stripped 6 bases from V and 0 bases from J, with 9 bases between. The germline V gene encodes CDR1 LGHDT and CDR2 YNNKEL (reference sequence). This CDR3 contains 14 residues. Only one count was recorded for this clone.

Sequencing used peripheral blood. The chain combines TRBV3-1 (or the pseudogene TRBV3-2) with TRBJ1-3; D remains ambiguous. This sequence originates from a woman in her thirties who had recovered from COVID-19. The CDR3 bases are TGTGCCAGCAGACAGTCGAGCTCTGGAAACACCATATATTTT. Its translation: CASRQSSSGNTIYF.